The entry that follows covers one T cell receptor (beta chain) sequence. Its antigen is still unknown. Under the authors' procedure: A productive frequency of 2.59 x 10-5 was the lowest detectable. Only in-frame clones appear in the TCRdb table, and some are missing; sequencing was by immunoSEQ multiplex PCR. Clone size and V and J calls were adopted from that table, with D and trimming inferred from the DNA. The data show about 27,000 clones, with about 70% seen just once and about a tenth held by the top ten. The data were obtained in a study of STAT5B mutations in CD4+ large granular lymphocyte leukemia. Overall study: Among healthy controls, a particular HLA allele went with more CDR3 'QG' motifs.

Broader study findings: Patient CD4-sorted repertoires looked more clonal than healthy CD4+ repertoires, even without putative leukemic clones.

This CDR3 has 15 residues. The germline gives CDR1 SGHRS, CDR2 YFSETQ. V lost 0 bases, J lost 5 bases, and 14 bases lay in between. J is TRBJ1-1 and V is TRBV5-1; tentative D call: TRBD1 (5 bases). This receptor was taken from a human donor in good health. Source material: CD4+ T cells from blood buffy coats. The CDR3 here is CASSLAGAPGTEAFF. CDR3 nucleotide sequence: TGCGCCAGCAGCTTGGCCGGGGCTCCGGGAACTGAAGCTTTCTTT.